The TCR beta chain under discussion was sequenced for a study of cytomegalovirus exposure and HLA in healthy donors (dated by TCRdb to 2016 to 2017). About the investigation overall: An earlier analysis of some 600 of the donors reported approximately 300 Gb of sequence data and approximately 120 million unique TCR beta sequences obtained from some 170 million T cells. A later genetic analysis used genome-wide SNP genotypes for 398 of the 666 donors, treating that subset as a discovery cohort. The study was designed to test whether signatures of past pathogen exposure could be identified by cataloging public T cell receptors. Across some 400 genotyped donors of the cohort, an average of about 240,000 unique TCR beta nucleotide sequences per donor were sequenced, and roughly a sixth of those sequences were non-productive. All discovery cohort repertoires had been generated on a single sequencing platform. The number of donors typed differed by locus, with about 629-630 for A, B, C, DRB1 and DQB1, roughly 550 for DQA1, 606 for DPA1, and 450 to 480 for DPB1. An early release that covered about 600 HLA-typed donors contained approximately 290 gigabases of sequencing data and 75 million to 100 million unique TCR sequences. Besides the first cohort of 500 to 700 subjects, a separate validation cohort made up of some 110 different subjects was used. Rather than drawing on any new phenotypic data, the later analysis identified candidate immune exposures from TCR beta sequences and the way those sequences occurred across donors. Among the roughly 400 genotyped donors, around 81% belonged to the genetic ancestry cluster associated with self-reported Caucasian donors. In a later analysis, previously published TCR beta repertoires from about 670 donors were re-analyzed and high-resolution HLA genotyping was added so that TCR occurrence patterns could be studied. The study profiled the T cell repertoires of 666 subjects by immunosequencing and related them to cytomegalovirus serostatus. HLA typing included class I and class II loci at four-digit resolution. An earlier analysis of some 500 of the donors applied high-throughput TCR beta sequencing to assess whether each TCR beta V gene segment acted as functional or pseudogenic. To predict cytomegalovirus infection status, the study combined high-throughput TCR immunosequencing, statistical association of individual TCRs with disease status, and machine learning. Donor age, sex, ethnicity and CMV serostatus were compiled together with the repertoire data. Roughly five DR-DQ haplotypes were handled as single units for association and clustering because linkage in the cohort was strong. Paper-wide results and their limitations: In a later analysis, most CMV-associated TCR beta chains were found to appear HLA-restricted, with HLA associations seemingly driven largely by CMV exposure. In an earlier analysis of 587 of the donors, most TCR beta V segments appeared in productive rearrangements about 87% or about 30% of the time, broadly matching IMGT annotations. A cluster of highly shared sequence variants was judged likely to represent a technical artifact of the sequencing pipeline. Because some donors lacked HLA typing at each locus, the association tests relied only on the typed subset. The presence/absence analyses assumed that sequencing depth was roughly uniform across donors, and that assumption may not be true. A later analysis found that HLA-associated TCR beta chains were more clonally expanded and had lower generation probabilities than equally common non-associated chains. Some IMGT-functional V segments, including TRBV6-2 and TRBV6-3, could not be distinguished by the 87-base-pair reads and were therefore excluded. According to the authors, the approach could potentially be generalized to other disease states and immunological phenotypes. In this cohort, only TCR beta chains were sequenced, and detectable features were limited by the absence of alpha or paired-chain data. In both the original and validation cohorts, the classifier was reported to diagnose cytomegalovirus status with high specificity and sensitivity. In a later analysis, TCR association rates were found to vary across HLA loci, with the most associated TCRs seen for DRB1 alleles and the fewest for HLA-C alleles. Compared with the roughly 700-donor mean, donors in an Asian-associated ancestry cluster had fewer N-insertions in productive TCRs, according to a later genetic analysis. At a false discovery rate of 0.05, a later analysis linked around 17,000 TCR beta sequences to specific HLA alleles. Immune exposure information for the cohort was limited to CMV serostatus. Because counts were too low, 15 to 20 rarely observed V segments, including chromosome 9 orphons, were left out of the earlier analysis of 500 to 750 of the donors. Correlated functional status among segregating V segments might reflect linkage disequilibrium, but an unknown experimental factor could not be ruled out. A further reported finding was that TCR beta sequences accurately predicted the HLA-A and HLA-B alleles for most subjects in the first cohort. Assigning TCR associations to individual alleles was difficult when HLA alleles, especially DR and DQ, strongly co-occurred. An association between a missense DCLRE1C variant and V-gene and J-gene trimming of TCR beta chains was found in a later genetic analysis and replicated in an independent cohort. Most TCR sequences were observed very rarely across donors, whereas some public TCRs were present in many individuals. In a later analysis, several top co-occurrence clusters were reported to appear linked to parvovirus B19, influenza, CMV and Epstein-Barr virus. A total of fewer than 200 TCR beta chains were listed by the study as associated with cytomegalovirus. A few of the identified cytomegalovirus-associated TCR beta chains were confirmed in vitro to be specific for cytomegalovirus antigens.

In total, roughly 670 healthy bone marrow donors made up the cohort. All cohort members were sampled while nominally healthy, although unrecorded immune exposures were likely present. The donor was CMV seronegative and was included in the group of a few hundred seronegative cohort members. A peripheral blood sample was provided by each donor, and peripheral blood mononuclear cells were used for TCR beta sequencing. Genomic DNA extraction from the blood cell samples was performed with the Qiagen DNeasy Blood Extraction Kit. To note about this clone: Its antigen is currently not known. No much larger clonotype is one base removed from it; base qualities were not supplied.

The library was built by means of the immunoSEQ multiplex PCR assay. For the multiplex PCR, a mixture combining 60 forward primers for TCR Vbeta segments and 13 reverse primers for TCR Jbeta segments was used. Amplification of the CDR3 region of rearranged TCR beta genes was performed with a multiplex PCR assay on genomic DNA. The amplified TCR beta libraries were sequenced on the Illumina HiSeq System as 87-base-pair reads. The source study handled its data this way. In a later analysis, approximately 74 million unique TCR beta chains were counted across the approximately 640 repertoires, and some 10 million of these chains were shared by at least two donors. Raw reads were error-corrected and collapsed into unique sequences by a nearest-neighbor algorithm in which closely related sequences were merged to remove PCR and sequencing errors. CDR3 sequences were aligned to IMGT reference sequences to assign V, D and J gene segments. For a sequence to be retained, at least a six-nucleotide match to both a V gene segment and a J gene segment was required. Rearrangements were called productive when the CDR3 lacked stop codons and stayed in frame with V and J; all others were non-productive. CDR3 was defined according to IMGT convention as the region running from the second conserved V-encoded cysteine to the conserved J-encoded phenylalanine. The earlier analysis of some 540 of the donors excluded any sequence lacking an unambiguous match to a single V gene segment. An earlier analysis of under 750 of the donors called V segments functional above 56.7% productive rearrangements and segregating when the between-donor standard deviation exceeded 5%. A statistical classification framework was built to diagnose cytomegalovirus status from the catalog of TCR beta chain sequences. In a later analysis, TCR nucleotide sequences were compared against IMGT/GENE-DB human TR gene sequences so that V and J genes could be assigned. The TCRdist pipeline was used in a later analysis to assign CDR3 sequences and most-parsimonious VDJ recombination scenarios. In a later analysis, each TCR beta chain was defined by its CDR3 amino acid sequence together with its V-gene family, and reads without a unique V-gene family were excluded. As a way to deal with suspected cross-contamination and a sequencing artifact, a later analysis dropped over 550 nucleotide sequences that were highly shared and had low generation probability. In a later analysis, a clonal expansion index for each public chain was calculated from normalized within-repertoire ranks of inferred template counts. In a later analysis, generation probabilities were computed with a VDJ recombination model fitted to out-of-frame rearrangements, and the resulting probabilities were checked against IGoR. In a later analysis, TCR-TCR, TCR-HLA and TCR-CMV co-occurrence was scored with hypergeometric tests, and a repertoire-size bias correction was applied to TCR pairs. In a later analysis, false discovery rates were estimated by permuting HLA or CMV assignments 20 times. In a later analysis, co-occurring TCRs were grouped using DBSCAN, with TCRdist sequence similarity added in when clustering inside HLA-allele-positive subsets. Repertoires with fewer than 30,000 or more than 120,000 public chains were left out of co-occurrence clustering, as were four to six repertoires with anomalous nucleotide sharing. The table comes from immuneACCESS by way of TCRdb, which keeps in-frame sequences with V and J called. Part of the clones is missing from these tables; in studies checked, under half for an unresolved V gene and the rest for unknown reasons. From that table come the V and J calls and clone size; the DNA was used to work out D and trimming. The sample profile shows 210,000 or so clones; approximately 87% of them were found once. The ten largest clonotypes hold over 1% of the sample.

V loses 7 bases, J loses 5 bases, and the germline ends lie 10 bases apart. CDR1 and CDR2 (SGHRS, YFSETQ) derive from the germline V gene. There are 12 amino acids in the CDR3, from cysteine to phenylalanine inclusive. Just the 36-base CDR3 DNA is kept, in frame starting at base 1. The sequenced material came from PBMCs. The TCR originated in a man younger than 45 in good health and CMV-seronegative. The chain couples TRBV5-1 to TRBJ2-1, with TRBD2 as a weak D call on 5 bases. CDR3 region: CASGKRDNEQFF. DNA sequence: TGCGCCAGCGGCAAGAGGGACAATGAGCAGTTCTTC.